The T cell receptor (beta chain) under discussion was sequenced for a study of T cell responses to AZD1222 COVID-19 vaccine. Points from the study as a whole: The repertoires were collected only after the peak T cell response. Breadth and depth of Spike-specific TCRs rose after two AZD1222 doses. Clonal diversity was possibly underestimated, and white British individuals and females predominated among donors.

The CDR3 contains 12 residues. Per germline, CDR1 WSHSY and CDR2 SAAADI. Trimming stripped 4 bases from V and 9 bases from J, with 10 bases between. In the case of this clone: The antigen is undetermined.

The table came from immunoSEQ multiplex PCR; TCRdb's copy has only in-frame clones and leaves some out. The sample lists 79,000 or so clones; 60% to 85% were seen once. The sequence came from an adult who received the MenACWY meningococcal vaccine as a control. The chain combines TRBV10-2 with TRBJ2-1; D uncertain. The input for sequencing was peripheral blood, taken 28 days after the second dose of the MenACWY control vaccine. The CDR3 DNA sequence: TGCGCCAGCAGTGTGGTGTTGGGTGAGCAGTTCTTC. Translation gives CASSVVLGEQFF.